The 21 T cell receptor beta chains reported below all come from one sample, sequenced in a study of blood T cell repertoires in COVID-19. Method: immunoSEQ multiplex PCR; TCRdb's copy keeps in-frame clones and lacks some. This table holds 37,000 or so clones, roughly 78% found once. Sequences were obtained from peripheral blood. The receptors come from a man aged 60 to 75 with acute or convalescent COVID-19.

CDR3 DNA: TGTGCCAGCAGTAGCCCACCGAACACTGAAGCTTTCTTT. It codes for CASSSPPNTEAFF. The chain has TRBV11-3 and TRBJ1-1; D gene ambiguous. Germline V gives CDR1 SGHNT, CDR2 YENEEA. This CDR3 has 13 residues. The V end was cut by 6 bases, the J end by 1 base, with 9 bases between.

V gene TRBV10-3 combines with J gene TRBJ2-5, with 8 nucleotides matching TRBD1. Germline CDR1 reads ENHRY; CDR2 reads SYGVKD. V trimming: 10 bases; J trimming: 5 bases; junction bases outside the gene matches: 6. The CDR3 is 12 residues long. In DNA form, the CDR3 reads TGTGCCACAGGACAGGGCACGGAGACCCAGTACTTC. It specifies CATGQGTETQYF.

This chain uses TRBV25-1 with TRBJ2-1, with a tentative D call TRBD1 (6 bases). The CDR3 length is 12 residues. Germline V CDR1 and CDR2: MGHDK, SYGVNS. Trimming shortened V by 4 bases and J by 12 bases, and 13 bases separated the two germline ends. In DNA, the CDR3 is TGTGCCAGCAGTGTACAGGGATTTGGGCAGTTCTTC. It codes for CASSVQGFGQFF.

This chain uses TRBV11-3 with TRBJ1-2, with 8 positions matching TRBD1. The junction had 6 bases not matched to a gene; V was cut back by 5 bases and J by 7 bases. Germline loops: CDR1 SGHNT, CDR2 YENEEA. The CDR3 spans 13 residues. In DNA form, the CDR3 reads TGTGCCAGCAGCCCTCGACAGGGGCTTGGCTACACCTTC. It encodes CASSPRQGLGYTF.

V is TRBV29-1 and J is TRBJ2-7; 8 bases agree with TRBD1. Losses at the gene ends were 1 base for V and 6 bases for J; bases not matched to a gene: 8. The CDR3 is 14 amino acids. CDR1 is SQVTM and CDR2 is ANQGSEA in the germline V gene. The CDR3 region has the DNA TGCAGCGTTGAAGGGGACAGGAGATCTGGCGAGCAGTACTTC. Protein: CSVEGDRRSGEQYF.

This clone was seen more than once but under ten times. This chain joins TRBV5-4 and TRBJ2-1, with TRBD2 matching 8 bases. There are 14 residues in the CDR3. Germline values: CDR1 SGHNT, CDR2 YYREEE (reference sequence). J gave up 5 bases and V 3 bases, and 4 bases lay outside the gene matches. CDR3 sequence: CASSWGSGDNEQFF. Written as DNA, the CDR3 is TGTGCCAGCAGCTGGGGTAGCGGGGACAATGAGCAGTTCTTC.

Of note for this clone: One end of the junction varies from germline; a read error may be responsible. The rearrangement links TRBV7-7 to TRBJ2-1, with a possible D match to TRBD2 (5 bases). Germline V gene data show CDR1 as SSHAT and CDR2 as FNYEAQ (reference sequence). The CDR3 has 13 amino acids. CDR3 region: CASSFAGEDEQFF. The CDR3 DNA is TGTGCTAGCAGCTTCGCGGGCGAGGATGAGCAGTTCTTC. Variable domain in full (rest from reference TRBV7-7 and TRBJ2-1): GAGVSQSPRYKVTKRGQDVTLRCDPISSHATLYWYQQALGQGPEFLTYFNYEAQPDKSGLPSDRFSAERPEGSISTLTIQRTEQRDSAMYRCASSFAGEDEQFFGPGTRLTVL.

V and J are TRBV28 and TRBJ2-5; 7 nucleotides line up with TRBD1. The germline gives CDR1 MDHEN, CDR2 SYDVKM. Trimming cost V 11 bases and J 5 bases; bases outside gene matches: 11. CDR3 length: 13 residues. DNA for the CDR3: TGTGCCGCGAGGGGGCCCCCAGGGGAGACCCAGTACTTC. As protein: CAARGPPGETQYF.

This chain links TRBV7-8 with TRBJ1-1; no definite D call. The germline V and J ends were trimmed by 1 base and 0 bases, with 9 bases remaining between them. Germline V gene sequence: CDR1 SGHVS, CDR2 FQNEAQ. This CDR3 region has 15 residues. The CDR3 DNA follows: TGTGCCAGCAGCTTAGAGGTACAGCTGAACACTGAAGCTTTCTTT. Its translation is CASSLEVQLNTEAFF.

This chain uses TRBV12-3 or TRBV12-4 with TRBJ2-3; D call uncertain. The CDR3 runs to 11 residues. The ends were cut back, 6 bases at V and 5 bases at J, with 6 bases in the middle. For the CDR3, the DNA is TGTGCCAGCAGCTTCAGAGATACGCAGTATTTT. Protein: CASSFRDTQYF.

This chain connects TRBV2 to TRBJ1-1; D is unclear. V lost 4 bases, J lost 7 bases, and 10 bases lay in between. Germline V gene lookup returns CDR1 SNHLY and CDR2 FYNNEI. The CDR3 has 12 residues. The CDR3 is CASSVSLLEAFF. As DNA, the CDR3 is TGTGCCAGCAGTGTCTCGCTACTTGAAGCTTTCTTT.

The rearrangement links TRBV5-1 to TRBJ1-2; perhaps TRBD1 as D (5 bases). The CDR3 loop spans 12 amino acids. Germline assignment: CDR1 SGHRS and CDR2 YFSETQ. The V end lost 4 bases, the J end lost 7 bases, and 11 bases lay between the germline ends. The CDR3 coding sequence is TGCGCCAGCAGCGACCGGACACTTGGCTACACCTTC. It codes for CASSDRTLGYTF.

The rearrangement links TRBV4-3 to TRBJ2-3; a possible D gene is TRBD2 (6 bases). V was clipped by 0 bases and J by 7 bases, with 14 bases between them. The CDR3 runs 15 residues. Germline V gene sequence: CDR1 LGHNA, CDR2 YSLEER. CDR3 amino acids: CASSQDGGRVYTQYF. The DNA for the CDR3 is TGCGCCAGCAGCCAAGATGGGGGGAGAGTATATACGCAGTATTTT.

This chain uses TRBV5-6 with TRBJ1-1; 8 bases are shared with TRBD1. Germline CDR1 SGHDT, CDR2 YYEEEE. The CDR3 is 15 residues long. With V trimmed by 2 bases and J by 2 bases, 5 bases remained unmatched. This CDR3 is CASSFRDRPNTEAFF. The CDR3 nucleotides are TGTGCCAGCAGCTTCCGGGACAGGCCAAACACTGAAGCTTTCTTT.

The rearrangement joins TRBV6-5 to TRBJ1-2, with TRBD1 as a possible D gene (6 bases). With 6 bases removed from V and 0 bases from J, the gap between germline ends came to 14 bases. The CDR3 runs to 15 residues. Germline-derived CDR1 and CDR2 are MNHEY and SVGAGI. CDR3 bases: TGTGCCAGCAGCAAAAACAGGGCTGCTAACTATGGCTACACCTTC. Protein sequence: CASSKNRAANYGYTF.

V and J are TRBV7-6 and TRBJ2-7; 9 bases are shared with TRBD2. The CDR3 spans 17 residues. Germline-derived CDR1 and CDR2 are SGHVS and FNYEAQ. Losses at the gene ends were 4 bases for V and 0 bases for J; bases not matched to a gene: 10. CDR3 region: CASSSPSGLAFSYEQYF. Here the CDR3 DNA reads TGTGCCAGCAGCTCCCCGTCAGGACTAGCGTTCTCCTACGAGCAGTACTTC.

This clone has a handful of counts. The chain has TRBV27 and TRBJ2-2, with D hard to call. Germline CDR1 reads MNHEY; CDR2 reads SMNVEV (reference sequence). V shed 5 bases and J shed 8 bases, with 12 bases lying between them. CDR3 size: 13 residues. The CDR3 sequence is CASSQRPRGELFF. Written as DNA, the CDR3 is TGTGCCAGCAGTCAACGCCCCAGGGGGGAGCTGTTTTTT.

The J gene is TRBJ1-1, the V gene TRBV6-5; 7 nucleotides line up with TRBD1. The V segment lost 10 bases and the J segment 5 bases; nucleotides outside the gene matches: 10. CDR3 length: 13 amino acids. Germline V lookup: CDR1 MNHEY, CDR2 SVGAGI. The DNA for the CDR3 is TGTGCCATTAGACAGGGCCGGAGAACTGAAGCTTTCTTT. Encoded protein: CAIRQGRRTEAFF.

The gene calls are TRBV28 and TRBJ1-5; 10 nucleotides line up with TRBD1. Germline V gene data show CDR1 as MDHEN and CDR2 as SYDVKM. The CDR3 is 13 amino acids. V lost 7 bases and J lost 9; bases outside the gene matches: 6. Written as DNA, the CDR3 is TGTGCCAGCATACGGGACAGGGGAGGGCCCCAGCATTTT. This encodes CASIRDRGGPQHF.

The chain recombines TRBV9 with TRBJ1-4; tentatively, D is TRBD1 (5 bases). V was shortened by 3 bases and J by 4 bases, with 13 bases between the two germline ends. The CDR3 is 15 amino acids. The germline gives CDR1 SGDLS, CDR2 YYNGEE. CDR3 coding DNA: TGTGCCAGCAGCGCGGGACTTACCCTTAATGAAAAACTGTTTTTT. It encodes CASSAGLTLNEKLFF.

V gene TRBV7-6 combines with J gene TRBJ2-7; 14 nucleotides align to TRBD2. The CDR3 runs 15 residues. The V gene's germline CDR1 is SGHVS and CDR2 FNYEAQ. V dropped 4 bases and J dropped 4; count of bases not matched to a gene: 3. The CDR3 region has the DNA TGTGCCAGCAGCTCGACTAGCGGGAGGGGGTACGAGCAGTACTTC. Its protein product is CASSSTSGRGYEQYF.